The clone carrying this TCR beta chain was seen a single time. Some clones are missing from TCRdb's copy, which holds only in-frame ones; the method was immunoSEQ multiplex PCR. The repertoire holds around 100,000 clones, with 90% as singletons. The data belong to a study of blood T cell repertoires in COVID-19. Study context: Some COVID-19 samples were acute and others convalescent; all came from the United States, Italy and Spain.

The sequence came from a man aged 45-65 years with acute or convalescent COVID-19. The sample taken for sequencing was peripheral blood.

CDR3 sequence: CASSLVQGNQPQHF. The CDR3 coding sequence is TGTGCCAGCAGCTTAGTTCAGGGCAATCAGCCCCAGCATTTT. The chain is built from TRBV7-8 and TRBJ1-5; no clear D. Looked up from germline, CDR1 is SGHVS and CDR2 is FQNEAQ. This CDR3 is built from 14 residues. V dropped 1 base and J dropped 2 bases, with 6 bases sitting between them.